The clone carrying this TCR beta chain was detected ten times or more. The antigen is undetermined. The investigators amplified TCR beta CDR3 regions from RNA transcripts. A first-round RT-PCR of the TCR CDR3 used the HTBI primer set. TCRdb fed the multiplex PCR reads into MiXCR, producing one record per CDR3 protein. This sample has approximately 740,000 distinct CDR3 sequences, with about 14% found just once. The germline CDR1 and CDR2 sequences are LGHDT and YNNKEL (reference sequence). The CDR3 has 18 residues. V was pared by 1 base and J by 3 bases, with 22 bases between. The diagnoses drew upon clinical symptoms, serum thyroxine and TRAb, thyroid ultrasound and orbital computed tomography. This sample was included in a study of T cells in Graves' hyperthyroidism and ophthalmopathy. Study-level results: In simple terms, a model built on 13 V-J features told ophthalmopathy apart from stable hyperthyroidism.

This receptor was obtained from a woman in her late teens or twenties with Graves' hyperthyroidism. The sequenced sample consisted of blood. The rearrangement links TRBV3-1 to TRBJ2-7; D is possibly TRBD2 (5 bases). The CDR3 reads CASSQVPWGDSTFYEQYF. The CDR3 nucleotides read TGTGCCAGCAGCCAAGTTCCTTGGGGAGACTCGACTTTCTACGAGCAGTACTTC.